The sequence of this T cell receptor (beta chain) was determined in a study of T cell repertoires in cytomegalovirus infection. MiXCR, applied by TCRdb to the reads, yields one record per CDR3 protein. In the table there are approximately 500,000 distinct CDR3 sequences, 16% of which are singletons. This clonotype appeared many times. Germline assignment: CDR1 SEHNR and CDR2 FQNEAQ (reference sequence). Trimming at V came to 1 base and at J to 2 bases, leaving 2 bases not matched to a gene. The CDR3 loop spans 15 amino acids. The material sequenced was CD8+ T cells from PBMCs. The sequence was obtained from a human donor in good health (CMV status not recorded). Some clones in this sample may be carry-over from other donors' samples. This rearrangement joins TRBV7-9 to TRBJ1-1, with 9 bases lining up with TRBD1. CDR3: CASSLGTGANTEAFF. The CDR3 coding sequence is TGTGCCAGCAGCTTAGGGACAGGGGCTAACACTGAAGCTTTCTTT.